This T cell receptor beta chain came from a study of cytomegalovirus exposure and HLA in healthy donors. Study-wide results and limits: A later analysis linked a missense DCLRE1C variant to TCR beta V- and J-gene trimming.

V was cut by 1 base and J by 4 bases, with 10 bases left in between. The CDR3 runs 14 residues. Germline assignment: CDR1 SGHAT and CDR2 FQDESV (reference sequence). The primer mix had 60 Vbeta and 13 Jbeta primers. This table comes from immunoSEQ multiplex PCR, and its TCRdb copy is limited to in-frame clones, with some not included. This table has approximately 100,000 clones, 64% appearing once. For this clone: No antigen is known for it.

The specimen sequenced was PBMCs. The TCR sequence derives from a man aged 55-75 years in good health and CMV-seronegative. The chain carries TRBV11-1 and TRBJ1-1, with a tentative D call TRBD1 (6 bases). CDR3 amino acids: CASSLERGGTEAFF. CDR3 bases: TGTGCCAGCAGCTTAGAAAGGGGGGGCACTGAAGCTTTCTTT.